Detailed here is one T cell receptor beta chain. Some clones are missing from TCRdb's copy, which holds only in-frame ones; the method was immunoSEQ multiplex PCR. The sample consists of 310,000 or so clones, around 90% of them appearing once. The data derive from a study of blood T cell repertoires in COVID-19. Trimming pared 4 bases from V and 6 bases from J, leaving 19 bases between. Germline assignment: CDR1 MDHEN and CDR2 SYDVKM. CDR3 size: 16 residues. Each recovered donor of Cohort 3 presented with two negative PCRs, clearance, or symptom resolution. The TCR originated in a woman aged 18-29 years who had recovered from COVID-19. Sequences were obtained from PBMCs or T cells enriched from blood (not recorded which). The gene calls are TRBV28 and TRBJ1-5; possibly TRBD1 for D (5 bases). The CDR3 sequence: CASSSRWPGYGQPQHF. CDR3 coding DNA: TGTGCCAGCAGTTCTCGCTGGCCAGGGTACGGTCAGCCCCAGCATTTT.